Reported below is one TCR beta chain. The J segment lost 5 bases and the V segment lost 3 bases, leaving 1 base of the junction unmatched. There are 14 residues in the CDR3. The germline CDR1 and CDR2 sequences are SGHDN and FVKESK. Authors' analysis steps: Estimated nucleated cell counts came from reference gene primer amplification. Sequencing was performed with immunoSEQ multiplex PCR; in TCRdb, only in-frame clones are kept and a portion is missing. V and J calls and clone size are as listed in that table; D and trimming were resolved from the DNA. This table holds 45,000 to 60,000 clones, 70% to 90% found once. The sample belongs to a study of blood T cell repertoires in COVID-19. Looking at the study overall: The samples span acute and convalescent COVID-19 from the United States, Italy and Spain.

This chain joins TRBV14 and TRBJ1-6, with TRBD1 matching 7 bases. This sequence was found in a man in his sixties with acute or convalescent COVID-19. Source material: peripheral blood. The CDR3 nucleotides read TGTGCCAGCAGCCAGGACAGGCATAATTCACCCCTCCACTTT. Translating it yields CASSQDRHNSPLHF. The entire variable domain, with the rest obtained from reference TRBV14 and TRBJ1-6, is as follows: EAGVTQFPSHSVIEKGQTVTLRCDPISGHDNLYWYRRVMGKEIKFLLHFVKESKQDESGMPNNRFLAERTGGTYSTLKVQPAELEDSGVYFCASSQDRHNSPLHFGNGTRLTVT.